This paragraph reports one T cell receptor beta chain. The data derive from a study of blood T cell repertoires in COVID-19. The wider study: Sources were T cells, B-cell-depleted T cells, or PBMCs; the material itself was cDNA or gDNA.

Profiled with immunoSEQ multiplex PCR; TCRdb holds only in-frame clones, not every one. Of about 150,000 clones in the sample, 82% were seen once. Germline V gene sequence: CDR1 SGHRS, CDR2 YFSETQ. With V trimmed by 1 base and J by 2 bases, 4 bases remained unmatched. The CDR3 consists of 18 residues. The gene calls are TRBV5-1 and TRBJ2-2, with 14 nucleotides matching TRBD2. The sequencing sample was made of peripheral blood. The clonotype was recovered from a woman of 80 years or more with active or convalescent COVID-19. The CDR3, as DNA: TGCGCCAGCAGCTTGTGGGGGACTAGCGGGAGTAACACCGGGGAGCTGTTTTTT. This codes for CASSLWGTSGSNTGELFF.